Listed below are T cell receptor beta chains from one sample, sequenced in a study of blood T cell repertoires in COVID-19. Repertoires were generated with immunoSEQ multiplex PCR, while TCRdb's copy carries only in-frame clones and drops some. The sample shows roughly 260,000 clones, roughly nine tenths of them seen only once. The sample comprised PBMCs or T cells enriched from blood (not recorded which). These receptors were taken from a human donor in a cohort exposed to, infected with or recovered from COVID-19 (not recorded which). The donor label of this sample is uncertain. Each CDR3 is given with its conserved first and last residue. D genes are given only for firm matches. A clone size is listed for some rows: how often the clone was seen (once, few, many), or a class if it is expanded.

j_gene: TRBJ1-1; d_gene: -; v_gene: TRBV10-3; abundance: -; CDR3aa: CAISESGRRGTEAFF; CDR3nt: TGTGCCATCAGTGAGTCAGGGAGGAGGGGCACTGAAGCTTTCTTT
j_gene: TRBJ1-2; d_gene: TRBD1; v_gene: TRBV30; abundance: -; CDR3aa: CAWSVDGTGMHGYTF; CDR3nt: TGTGCCTGGAGTGTAGACGGGACAGGGATGCATGGCTACACCTTC
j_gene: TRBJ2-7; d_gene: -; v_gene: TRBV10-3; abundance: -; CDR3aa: CAITTDKSSYEQYF; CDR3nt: TGTGCCATCACCACGGACAAGAGCTCCTACGAGCAGTACTTC
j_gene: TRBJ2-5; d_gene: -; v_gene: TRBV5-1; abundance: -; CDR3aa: CASSLGGGETQYF; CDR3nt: TGCGCCAGCAGCTTAGGAGGAGGAGAGACCCAGTACTTC
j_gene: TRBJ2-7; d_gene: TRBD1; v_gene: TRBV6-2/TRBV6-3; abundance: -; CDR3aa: CASSARDRPYEQYF; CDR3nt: TGTGCCAGCAGTGCACGGGACAGGCCGTACGAGCAGTACTTC
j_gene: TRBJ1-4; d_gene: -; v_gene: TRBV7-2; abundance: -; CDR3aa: CASSLGAANEKLFF; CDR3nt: TGTGCCAGCAGCTTAGGGGCAGCTAATGAAAAACTGTTTTTT
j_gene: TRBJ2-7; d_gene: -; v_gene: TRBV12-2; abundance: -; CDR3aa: CASRKPRLERDGEQYF; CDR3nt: TGTGCAAGTCGCAAACCTCGACTAGAGAGGGACGGGGAGCAGTACTTC
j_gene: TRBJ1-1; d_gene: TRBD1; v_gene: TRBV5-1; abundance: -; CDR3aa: CASSDRGYTEAFF; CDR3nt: TGCGCCAGCAGTGACAGGGGCTACACTGAAGCTTTCTTT
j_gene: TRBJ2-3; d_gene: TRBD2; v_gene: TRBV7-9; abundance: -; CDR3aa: CASSRGLAQPTDTQYF; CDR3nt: TGTGCCAGCAGTCGAGGACTAGCGCAGCCCACAGATACGCAGTATTTT
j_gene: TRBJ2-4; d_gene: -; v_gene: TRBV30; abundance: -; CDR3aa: CAWSEQGGNIQYF; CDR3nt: TGTGCCTGGAGTGAACAGGGAGGGAACATTCAGTACTTC
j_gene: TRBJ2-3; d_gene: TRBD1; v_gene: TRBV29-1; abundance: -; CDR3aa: CSVIGQGVTDTQYF; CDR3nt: TGCAGCGTAATCGGACAGGGGGTAACAGATACGCAGTATTTT
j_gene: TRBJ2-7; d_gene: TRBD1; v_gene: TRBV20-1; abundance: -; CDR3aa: CSAGTGYEQYF; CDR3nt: TGCAGTGCGGGGACAGGATACGAGCAGTACTTC
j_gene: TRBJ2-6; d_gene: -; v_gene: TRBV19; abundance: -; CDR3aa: CASRLRSSGANVLTF; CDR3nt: TGTGCCAGTAGGCTTAGGAGCTCTGGGGCCAACGTCCTGACTTTC
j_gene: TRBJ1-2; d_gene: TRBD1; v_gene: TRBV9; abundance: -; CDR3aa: CASSVRTGDGYTF; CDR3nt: TGTGCCAGCAGCGTACGTACAGGGGATGGCTACACCTTC
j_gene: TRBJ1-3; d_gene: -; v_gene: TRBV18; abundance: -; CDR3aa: CASSPDRLGNTIYF; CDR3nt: TGTGCCAGCTCACCAGACAGGTTGGGAAACACCATATATTTT
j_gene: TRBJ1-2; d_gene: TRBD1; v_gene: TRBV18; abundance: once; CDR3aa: CASSAGQGNGYTF; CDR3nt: TGTGCCAGCTCAGCGGGACAGGGGAATGGCTACACCTTC
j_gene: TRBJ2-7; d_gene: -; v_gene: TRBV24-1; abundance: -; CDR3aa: CATSEGAFYEQYF; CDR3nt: TGTGCCACCAGTGAAGGGGCGTTCTACGAGCAGTACTTC
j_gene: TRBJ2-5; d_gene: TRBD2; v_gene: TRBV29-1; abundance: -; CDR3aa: CSVGLAGARETQYF; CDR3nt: TGCAGCGTTGGTCTAGCGGGGGCCCGGGAGACCCAGTACTTC
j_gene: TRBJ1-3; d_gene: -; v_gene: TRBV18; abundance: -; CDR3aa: CASSPGGRSGNTIYF; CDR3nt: TGTGCCAGCTCACCAGGCGGCCGCTCTGGAAACACCATATATTTT
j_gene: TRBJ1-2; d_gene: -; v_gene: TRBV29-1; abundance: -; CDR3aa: CSVGSVNYGYTF; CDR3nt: TGCAGCGTTGGGTCAGTAAACTATGGCTACACCTTC
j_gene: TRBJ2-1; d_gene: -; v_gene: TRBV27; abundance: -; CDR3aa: CASSSQGSSYNEQFF; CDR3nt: TGTGCCAGCAGTTCCCAGGGGAGCTCCTACAATGAGCAGTTCTTC
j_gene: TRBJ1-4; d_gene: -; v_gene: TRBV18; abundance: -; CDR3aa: CASSPLPMGGTNEKLFF; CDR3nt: TGTGCCAGCTCACCACTCCCCATGGGGGGGACTAATGAAAAACTGTTTTTT
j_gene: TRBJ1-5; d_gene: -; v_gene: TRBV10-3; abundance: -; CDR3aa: CAISGTPGENQPQHF; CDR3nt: TGTGCCATCAGTGGGACGCCGGGGGAGAATCAGCCCCAGCATTTT
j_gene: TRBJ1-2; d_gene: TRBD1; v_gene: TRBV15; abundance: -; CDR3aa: CATSRDPEGAEGYTF; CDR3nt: TGTGCCACCAGCAGAGATCCAGAGGGGGCGGAGGGCTACACCTTC
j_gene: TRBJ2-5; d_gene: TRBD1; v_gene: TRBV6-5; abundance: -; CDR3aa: CASSRTGRQETQYF; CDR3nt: TGTGCCAGCAGTCGGACAGGGCGTCAAGAGACCCAGTACTTC
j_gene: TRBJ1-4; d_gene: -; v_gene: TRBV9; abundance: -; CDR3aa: CASSVGDGYATNEKLFF; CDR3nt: TGTGCCAGCAGCGTAGGAGATGGTTATGCAACTAATGAAAAACTGTTTTTT
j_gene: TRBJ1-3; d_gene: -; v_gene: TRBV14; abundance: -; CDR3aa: CASSPRQSSGNTIYF; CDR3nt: TGTGCCAGCAGCCCGAGACAGTCCTCTGGAAACACCATATATTTT
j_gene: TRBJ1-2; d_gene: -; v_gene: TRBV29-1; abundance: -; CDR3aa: CSVDGARDFNYGYTF; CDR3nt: TGCAGCGTCGACGGGGCCAGGGACTTTAACTATGGCTACACCTTC
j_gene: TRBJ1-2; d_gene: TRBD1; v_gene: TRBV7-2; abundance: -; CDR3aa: CASSPGQAGYGYTF; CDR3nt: TGTGCCAGCAGCCCCGGACAGGCGGGCTATGGCTACACCTTC
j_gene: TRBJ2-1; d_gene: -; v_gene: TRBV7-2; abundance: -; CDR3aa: CASSLDPGQYNEQFF; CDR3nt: TGTGCCAGCAGCTTAGACCCCGGACAGTACAATGAGCAGTTCTTC
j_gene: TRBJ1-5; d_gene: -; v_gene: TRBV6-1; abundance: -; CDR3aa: CASSEADSNQPQHF; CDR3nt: TGTGCCAGCAGTGAGGCCGATAGCAATCAGCCCCAGCATTTT
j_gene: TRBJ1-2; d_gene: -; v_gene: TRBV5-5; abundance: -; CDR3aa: CASSLQSNYGYTF; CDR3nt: TGTGCCAGCAGCTTACAGAGTAACTATGGCTACACCTTC
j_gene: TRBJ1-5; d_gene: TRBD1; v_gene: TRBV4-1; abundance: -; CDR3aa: CASSPDRDRDWGNQPQHF; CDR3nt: TGCGCCAGCAGCCCGGATCGGGACAGGGACTGGGGCAATCAGCCCCAGCATTTT
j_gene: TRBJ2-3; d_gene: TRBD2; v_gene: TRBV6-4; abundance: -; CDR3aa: CASSDYPGGSTDTQYF; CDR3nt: TGTGCCAGCAGTGATTACCCCGGGGGGAGCACAGATACGCAGTATTTT
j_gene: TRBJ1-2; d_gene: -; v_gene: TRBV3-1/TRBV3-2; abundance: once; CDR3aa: CASSQRGGYTF; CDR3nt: TGTGCCAGCAGCCAACGCGGGGGCTACACCTTC
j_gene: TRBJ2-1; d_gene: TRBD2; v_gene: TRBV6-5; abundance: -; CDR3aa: CASSYGTSGGYNEQFF; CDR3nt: TGTGCCAGCAGTTACGGAACTAGCGGGGGTTACAATGAGCAGTTCTTC
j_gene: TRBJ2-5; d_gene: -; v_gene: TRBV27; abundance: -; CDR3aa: CASSREFGDGYVWETQYF; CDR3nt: TGTGCCAGCAGTCGGGAGTTCGGGGACGGGTACGTTTGGGAGACCCAGTACTTC
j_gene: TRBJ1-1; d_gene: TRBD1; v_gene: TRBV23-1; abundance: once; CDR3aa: CASSPFSRRQGDTEAFF; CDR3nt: TGCGCCAGCAGTCCCTTCTCCCGCCGACAGGGGGACACTGAAGCTTTCTTT
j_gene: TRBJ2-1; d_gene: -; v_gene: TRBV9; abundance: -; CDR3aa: CASSVEGDEQFF; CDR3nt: TGTGCCAGCAGCGTAGAGGGGGATGAGCAGTTCTTC
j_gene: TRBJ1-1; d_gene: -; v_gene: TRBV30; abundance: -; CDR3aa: CAWSVQLEAEAFF; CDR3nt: TGTGCCTGGAGTGTGCAACTAGAGGCTGAAGCTTTCTTT
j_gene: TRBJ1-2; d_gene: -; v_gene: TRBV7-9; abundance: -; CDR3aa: CASSLPDTGYTF; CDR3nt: TGTGCCAGCAGCTTACCCGACACGGGCTACACCTTC
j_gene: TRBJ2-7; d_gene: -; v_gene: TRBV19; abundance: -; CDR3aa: CASSIQSNYEQYF; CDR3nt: TGTGCCAGTAGTATCCAGTCAAATTACGAGCAGTACTTC
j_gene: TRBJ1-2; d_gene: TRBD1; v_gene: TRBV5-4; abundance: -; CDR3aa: CASSLAEQDRGRGYTF; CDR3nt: TGTGCCAGCAGCTTGGCCGAGCAGGACAGGGGGAGAGGCTACACCTTC
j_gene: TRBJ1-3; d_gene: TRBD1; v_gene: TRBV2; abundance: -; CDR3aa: CASSYRGAGNTIYF; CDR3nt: TGTGCCAGCAGTTACAGGGGAGCGGGAAACACCATATATTTT
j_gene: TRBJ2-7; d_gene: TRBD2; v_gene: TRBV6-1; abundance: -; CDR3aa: CASSEAGLPLEQYF; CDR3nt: TGTGCCAGCAGTGAAGCGGGACTACCCCTCGAGCAGTACTTC
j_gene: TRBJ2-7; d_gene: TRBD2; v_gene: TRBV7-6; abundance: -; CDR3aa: CASSLGGSGEQYF; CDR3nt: TGTGCCAGCAGCTTAGGCGGGAGTGGCGAGCAGTACTTC
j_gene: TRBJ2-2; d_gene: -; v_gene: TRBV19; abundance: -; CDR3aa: CASSPGGGKVTGELFF; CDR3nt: TGTGCCAGTTCTCCTGGAGGGGGCAAGGTCACCGGGGAGCTGTTTTTT
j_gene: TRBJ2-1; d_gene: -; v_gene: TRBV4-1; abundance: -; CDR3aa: CASSQDRGSYNEQFF; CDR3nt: TGCGCCAGCAGCCAAGACAGGGGCTCCTACAATGAGCAGTTCTTC
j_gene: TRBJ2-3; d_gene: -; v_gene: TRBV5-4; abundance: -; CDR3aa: CASSSRGTSTDTQYF; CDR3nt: TGTGCCAGCAGCTCCCGGGGAACTAGCACAGATACGCAGTATTTT
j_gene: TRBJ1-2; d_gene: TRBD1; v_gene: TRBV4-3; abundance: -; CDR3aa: CASSQDFSGQGYGYTF; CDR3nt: TGCGCCAGCAGCCAAGACTTTTCGGGACAGGGCTATGGCTACACCTTC
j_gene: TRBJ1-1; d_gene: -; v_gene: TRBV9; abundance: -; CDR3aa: CASSVGRRNTEAFF; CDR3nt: TGTGCCAGCAGCGTGGGGAGGAGGAACACTGAAGCTTTCTTT
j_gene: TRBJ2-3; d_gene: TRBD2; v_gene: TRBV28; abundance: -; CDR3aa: CASSSGGRTDTQYF; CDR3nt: TGTGCCAGCAGTTCGGGGGGGCGGACAGATACGCAGTATTTT
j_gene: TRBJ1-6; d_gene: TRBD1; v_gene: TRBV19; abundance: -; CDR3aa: CASSQRAGGYNSPLHF; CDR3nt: TGTGCCAGTAGCCAGAGGGCAGGGGGTTATAATTCACCCCTCCACTTT
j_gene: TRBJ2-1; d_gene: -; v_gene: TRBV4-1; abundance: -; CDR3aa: CASSQGPTLSNNEQFF; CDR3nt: TGCGCCAGCAGCCAGGGCCCCACTCTTTCAAACAATGAGCAGTTCTTC
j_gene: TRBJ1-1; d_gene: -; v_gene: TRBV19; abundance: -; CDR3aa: CASSMGGTGEAFF; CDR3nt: TGTGCCAGTAGTATGGGGGGAACGGGTGAAGCTTTCTTT
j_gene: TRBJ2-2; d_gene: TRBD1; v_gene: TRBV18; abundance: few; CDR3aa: CASSLHRGPFGGELFF; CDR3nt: TGTGCCAGCTCGCTCCACAGGGGGCCATTCGGCGGGGAGCTGTTTTTT
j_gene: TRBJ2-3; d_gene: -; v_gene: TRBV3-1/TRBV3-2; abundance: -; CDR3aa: CASSQGPSNTQYF; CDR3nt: TGTGCCAGCAGCCAAGGTCCATCCAATACGCAGTATTTT
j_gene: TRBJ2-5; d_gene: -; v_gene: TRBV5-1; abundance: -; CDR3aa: CASSLGSQETQYF; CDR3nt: TGCGCCAGCAGCCTTGGCAGCCAAGAGACCCAGTACTTC
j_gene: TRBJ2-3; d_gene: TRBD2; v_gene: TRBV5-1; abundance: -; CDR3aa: CASSLERGGADTQYF; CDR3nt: TGCGCCAGCAGCTTGGAACGGGGGGGAGCAGATACGCAGTATTTT